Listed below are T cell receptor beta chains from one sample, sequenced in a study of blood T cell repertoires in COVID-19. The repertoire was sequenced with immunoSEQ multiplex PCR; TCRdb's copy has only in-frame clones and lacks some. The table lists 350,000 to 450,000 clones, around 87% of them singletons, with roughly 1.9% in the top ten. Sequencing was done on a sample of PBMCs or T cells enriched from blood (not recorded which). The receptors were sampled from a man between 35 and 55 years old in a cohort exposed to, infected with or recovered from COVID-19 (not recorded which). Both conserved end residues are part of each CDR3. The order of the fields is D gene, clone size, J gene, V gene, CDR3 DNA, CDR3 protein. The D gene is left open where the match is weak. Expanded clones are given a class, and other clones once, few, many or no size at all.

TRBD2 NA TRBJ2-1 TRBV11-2 TGTGCCAGCAGCTTAGTTACGTCTAGCGGGAGGATTGAGCAGTTCTTC CASSLVTSSGRIEQFF
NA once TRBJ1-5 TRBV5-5 TGTGCCAGCAGCCTCCGGGCAGGGAATCAGCCCCAGCATTTT CASSLRAGNQPQHF
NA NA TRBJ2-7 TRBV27 TGTGCCAGCAGTTCCGCTTTAGATCTCTACGAGCAGTACTTC CASSSALDLYEQYF
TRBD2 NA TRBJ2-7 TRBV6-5 TGTGCCAGCAGGGGACTAGCAACCTACGAGCAGTACTTC CASRGLATYEQYF
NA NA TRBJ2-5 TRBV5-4 TGTGCCACAGCATTCAGCGGAGAGACCCAGTACTTC CATAFSGETQYF
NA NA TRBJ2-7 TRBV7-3 TGTGCCAGCAGCGAACGGCAGGGCCACGAGCAGTACTTC CASSERQGHEQYF
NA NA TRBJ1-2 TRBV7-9 TGTGCCAGCAGCTTAGAGACAGGCAGTCGCGGCTACACCTTC CASSLETGSRGYTF
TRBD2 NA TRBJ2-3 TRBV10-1 TGCGCCAGCAGTGAGGGACTAGCGGGAGGGCGGACAGATACGCAGTATTTT CASSEGLAGGRTDTQYF
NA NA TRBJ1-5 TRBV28 TGTGCCAGCAGTCCGGAAACAGTTTTGAGCAATCAGCCCCAGCATTTT CASSPETVLSNQPQHF
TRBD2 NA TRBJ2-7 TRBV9 TGTGCCAGCAGCGTGGGCACTAGCGGGAATCGCTACGAGCAGTACTTC CASSVGTSGNRYEQYF
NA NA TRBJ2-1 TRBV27 TGTGCCAGCAGTTTCGAAGTAGCGGACTACAATGAGCAGTTCTTC CASSFEVADYNEQFF
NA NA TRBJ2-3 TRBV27 TGTGCCAGCACGTCTTTAGCGATTATCACAGATACGCAGTATTTT CASTSLAIITDTQYF
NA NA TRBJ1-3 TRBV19 TGTGCCAGTAGTAAAGGACAGACTATCTCTGGAAACACCATATATTTT CASSKGQTISGNTIYF
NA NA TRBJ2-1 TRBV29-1 TGCAGCGTTAGGAGCGGGTCTAGCTCCTACAATGAGCAGTTCTTC CSVRSGSSSYNEQFF
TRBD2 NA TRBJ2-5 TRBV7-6 TGTGCCAGCAGTAGGACTAGCGGGACCCCCGGGGAGACCCAGTACTTC CASSRTSGTPGETQYF
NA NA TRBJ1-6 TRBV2 TGTGCCAGCAGTGAGCAGGACTCCTATAATTCACCCCTCCACTTT CASSEQDSYNSPLHF
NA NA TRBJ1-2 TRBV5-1 TGCGCCAGCAGCCCGGACATGAGTAACTATGGCTACACCTTC CASSPDMSNYGYTF
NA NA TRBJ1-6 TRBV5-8 TGTGCCAGTCAGGGTCGGAATTCACCCCTCCACTTT CASQGRNSPLHF
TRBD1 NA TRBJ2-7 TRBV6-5 TGTGCCAGCAACATGGGACAGGGGGTCTCCTACGAGCAGTACTTC CASNMGQGVSYEQYF
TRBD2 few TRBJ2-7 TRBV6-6 TGTGCCAGCAGCTGGGGACTAGCGGGAGACTACGAGCAGTACTTC CASSWGLAGDYEQYF
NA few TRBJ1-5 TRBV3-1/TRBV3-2 TGTGCCAGCAGCCCCGGCGGGGCCGACAATCAGCCCCAGCATTTT CASSPGGADNQPQHF
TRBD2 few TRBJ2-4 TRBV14 TGTGCCAGCAGCCAAGCCCCAAGAACTAGCGGGGTACCCGTAGCCAAAAACATTCAGTACTTC CASSQAPRTSGVPVAKNIQYF
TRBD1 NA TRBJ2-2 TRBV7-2 TGTGCCAGCAGCTTACGCGACAGGGTTAGCACCGGGGAGCTGTTTTTT CASSLRDRVSTGELFF
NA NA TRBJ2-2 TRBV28 TGTGCCAGCAGACCGGGACAGAACACCGGGGAGCTGTTTTTT CASRPGQNTGELFF
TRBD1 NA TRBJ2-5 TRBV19 TGTGCCAGTAGTATAGTTAACAGGGGAGAGACCCAGTACTTC CASSIVNRGETQYF
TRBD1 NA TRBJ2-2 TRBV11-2 TGTGCCAGCAGCCCCCGGACAGGGACGGGAATCGGGGAGCTGTTTTTT CASSPRTGTGIGELFF
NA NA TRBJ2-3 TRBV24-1 TGTGCCACCTCGAACGGACGGGAGATTGAAGATACGCAGTATTTT CATSNGREIEDTQYF
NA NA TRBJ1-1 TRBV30 TGTGCCTGGAGTGTTGGGCGGGTTGCTGAAGCTTTCTTT CAWSVGRVAEAFF
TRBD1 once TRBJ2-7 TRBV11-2 TGTGCCAGCAGCTCCTCGACAGGGACCTACTACGAGCAGTACTTC CASSSSTGTYYEQYF
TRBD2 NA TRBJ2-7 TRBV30 TGTGCCTGGAGGCATACTAGCGGGCCTTCCTACGAGCAGTACTTC CAWRHTSGPSYEQYF
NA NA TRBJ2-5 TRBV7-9 TGTGCCAGCAGCTCTCGGTGGGAGACCCAGTACTTC CASSSRWETQYF
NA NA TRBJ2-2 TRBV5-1 TGCGCCAGCAGATCCCAGGGTATAATTGGTACCGGGGAGCTGTTTTTT CASRSQGIIGTGELFF
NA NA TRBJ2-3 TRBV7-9 TGTGCCAGCAGCCGTCGAAACTCAGATACGCAGTATTTT CASSRRNSDTQYF
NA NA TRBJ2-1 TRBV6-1 TGTGCCAGCAGTGAAGCGCGCGGGATCTACAATGAGCAGTTCTTC CASSEARGIYNEQFF
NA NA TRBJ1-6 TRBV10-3 TGTGCCATCAGTTCGCTTGATCCGGGGAATTCACCCCTCCACTTT CAISSLDPGNSPLHF
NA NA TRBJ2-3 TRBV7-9 TGTGCCAGCAGCTTAAAATGGGCATTAGCGAGCACAGATACGCAGTATTTT CASSLKWALASTDTQYF
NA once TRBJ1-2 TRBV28 TGTGCCAGCTCGAATGCAGGGTTTAAGGCTTATGGCTACACCTTC CASSNAGFKAYGYTF
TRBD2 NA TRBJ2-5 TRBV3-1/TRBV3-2 TGTGCCAGCAGCCCTTTTTTCACTAGCGGGCAAGAGACCCAGTACTTC CASSPFFTSGQETQYF
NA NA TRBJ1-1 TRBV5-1 TGCGCCAGCCATAAGACTGGATTGGACACTGAAGCTTTCTTT CASHKTGLDTEAFF
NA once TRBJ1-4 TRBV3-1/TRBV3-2 TGTGCCAGCAGCCTCGGGGGGGGTTTTCTGTTTTTT CASSLGGGFLFF
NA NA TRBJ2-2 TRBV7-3 TGTGCCAGCAGCCCGCAGGGGCTAGACACCGGGGAGCTGTTTTTT CASSPQGLDTGELFF
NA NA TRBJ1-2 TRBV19 TGTGCCAGTAGTATAGCCAGAGGAGCCCAGACTTTGGGTAACTATGGCTACACCTTC CASSIARGAQTLGNYGYTF
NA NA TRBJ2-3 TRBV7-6 TGTGCCAGCAGCCCCGGCCGACAGTATACGCAGTATTTT CASSPGRQYTQYF
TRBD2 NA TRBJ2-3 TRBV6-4 TGTGCCAGCAGTGGGAATAGCGGGAGGTCCTTTTTT CASSGNSGRSFF